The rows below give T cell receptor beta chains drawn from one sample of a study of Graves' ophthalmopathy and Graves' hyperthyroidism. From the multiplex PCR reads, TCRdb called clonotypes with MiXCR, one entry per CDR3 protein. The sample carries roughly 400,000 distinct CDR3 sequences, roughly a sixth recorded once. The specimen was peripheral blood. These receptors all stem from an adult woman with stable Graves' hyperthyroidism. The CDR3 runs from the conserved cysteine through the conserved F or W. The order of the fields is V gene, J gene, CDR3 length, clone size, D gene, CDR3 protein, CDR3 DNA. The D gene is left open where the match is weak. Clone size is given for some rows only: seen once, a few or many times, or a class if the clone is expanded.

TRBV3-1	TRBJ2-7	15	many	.	CASSQDWRGTYEQYF	TGTGCCAGCAGCCAAGATTGGCGGGGAACCTACGAGCAGTACTTC
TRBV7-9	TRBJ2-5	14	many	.	CASSLVAGGETQYF	TGTGCCAGCAGTTTGGTTGCTGGGGGGGAGACCCAGTACTTC
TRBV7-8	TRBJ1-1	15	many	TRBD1	CASTWDRVGVTEAFF	TGTGCCAGCACCTGGGACAGGGTAGGAGTAACTGAAGCTTTCTTT
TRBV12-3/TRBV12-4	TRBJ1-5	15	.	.	CASSRGGSLYQPQHF	TGTGCCAGCAGTCGGGGGGGGTCCCTTTATCAGCCCCAGCATTTT
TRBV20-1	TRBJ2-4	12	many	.	CSARDFGGIQYF	TGCAGTGCTAGAGATTTTGGGGGAATTCAGTACTTC
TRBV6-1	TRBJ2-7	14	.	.	CASTRPDSLYEQYF	TGTGCCAGTACCCGACCGGACAGTCTCTACGAGCAGTACTTC
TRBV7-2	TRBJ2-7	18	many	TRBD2	CASSLALRVPSGRDEQYF	TGTGCCAGCAGCTTAGCGCTAAGGGTCCCTAGCGGGAGGGACGAGCAGTACTTC
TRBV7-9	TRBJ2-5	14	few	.	CASSLALAQETQYF	TGTGCCAGCAGCTTAGCGCTAGCCCAAGAGACCCAGTACTTC
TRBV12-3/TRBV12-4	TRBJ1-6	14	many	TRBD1	CASSATGDGSPLHF	TGTGCCAGCAGCGCTACAGGGGACGGCTCACCCCTCCACTTT
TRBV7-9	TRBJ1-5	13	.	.	CASSPAGLQPQHF	TGTGCCAGCAGCCCAGCGGGGCTACAGCCCCAGCATTTT
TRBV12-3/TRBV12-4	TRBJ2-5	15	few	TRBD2	CASSLFASGVETQYF	TGTGCCAGCAGTTTGTTCGCTAGCGGGGTTGAGACCCAGTACTTC
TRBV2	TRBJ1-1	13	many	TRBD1	CASSVDRVGEAFF	TGTGCCAGCAGTGTTGACAGGGTAGGTGAAGCTTTCTTT
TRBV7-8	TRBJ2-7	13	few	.	CASSLGAIYEQYF	TGTGCCAGCAGCTTAGGGGCGATCTACGAGCAGTACTTC
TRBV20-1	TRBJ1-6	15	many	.	CSARDTGQGNSPLHF	TGCAGTGCTAGAGATACAGGGCAGGGGAATTCACCCCTCCACTTT
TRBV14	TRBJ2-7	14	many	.	CASSQAGSSYEQYF	TGTGCCAGCAGCCAAGCGGGTAGCTCCTACGAGCAGTACTTC
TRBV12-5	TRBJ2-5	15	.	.	CASGLVRTGEETQYF	TGTGCTAGTGGTTTGGTACGGACGGGGGAAGAGACCCAGTACTTC
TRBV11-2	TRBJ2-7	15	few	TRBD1	CASSPLLGTGPEQYF	TGTGCCAGCAGCCCCCTGTTGGGGACAGGGCCCGAGCAGTACTTC
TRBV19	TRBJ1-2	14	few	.	CASSIRGDPFGYTF	TGTGCCAGTAGTATAAGAGGGGACCCATTTGGCTACACCTTC
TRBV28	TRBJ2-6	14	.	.	CASRFDTPANVLTF	TGTGCCAGCAGGTTTGATACCCCCGCCAACGTCCTGACTTTC
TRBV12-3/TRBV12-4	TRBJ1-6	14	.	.	CAISLSRRNSPLHF	TGTGCCATCAGTTTATCAAGAAGGAATTCACCCCTCCACTTT
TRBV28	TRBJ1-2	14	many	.	CASSLTGLWVGYTF	TGTGCCAGCAGTTTAACGGGGTTATGGGTTGGCTACACCTTC
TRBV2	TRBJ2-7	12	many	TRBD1	CASIDRVREQYF	TGTGCCAGCATCGACAGGGTTCGCGAGCAGTACTTC
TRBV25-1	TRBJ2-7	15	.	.	CASSESGGGLYEQYF	TGTGCCAGCAGTGAATCTGGGGGGGGGCTATACGAGCAGTACTTC
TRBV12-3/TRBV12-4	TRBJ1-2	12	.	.	CASRLQGSGYTF	TGTGCTAGCAGGCTCCAGGGTAGTGGCTACACCTTC
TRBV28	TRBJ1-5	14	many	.	CASSPGRFDQPQHF	TGTGCCAGCAGCCCCGGGAGGTTCGATCAGCCCCAGCATTTT
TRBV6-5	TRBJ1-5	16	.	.	CASSYSSRGGNQPQHF	TGTGCCAGCAGTTACTCTAGCAGGGGCGGCAATCAGCCCCAGCATTTT
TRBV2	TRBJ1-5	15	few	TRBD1	CASGADRGGNQPQHF	TGTGCCAGCGGGGCGGACAGGGGTGGCAATCAGCCCCAGCATTTT
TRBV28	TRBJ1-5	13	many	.	CASSLVVGQPQHF	TGTGCCAGCAGTTTGGTCGTGGGACAGCCCCAGCATTTT
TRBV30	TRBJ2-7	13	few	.	CACLKGRSYEQYF	TGTGCCTGCTTAAAGGGGCGATCCTACGAGCAGTACTTC
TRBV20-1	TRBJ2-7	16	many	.	CSARDRGRGKTHEQYF	TGCAGTGCTAGAGACAGAGGCAGGGGAAAAACCCACGAGCAGTACTTC